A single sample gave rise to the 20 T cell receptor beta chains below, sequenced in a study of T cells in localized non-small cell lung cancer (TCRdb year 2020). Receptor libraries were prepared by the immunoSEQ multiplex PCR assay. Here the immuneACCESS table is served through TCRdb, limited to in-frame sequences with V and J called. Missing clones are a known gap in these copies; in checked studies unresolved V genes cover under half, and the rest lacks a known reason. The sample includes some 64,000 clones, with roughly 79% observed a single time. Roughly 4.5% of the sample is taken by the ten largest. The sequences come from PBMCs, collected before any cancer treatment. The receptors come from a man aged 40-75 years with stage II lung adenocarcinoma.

CDR3 nucleotides: TGTGCCAGCTCACCACAGTTGGGGACAGGGGGAACAGATACGCAGTATTTT. Its protein product is CASSPQLGTGGTDTQYF. This chain uses TRBV18 with TRBJ2-3, with 11 nucleotides matching TRBD1. CDR1 KGHSH and CDR2 LQKENI come from the germline V gene. CDR3 size: 17 residues. J gave up 3 bases and V 1 base, and 6 bases lay outside the gene matches.

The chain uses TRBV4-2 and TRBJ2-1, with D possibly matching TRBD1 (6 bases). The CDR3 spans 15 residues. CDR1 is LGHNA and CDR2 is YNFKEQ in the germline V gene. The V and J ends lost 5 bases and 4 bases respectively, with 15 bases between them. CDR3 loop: CASSLEGGAYNEQFF. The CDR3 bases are TGTGCCAGCAGCTTAGAAGGGGGAGCGTACAATGAGCAGTTCTTC.

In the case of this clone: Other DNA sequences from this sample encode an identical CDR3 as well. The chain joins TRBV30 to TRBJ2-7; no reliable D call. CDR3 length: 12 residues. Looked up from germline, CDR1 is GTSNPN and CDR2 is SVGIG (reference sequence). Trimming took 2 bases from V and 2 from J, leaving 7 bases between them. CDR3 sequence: CAWSRHPYEQYF. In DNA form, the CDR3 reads TGTGCCTGGAGTCGGCACCCCTACGAGCAGTACTTC.

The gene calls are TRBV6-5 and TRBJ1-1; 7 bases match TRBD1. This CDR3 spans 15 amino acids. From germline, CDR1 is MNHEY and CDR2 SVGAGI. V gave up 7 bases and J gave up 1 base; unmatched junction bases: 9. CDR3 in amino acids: CASTGGTDSNTEAFF. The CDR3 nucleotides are TGTGCCAGCACGGGCGGGACAGATTCGAACACTGAAGCTTTCTTT.

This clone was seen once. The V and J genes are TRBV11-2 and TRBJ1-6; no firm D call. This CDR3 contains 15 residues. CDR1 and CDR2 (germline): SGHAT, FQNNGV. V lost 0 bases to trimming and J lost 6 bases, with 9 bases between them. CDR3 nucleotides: TGTGCCAGCAGCTTAGAGCCGGGGAGTAATTCACCCCTCCACTTT. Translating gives CASSLEPGSNSPLHF.

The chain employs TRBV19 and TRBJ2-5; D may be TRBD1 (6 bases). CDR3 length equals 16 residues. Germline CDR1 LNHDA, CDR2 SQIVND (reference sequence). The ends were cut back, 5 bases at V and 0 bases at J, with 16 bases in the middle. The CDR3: CASSVATGVYQETQYF. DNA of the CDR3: TGTGCCAGTAGTGTCGCGACAGGAGTGTACCAAGAGACCCAGTACTTC.

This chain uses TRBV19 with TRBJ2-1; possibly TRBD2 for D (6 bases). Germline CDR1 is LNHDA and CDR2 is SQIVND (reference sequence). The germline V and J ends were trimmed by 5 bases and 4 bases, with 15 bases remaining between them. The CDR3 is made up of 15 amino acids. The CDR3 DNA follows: TGTGCCAGTAGTCCCTCTGCGGGAAATTACAATGAGCAGTTCTTC. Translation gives CASSPSAGNYNEQFF.

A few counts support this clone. CDR3 sequence reads: CAWHRDLVYGYTF. CDR3 sequence (DNA): TGTGCCTGGCACCGGGACCTCGTGTATGGCTACACCTTC. This chain links TRBV30 with TRBJ1-2, with D possibly TRBD1 on 5 matching bases. Germline lookup yields CDR1 GTSNPN and CDR2 SVGIG (reference sequence). This CDR3 contains 13 residues. Between the trimmed V and J ends, which lost 5 bases and 5 bases, there was a span of 15 bases.

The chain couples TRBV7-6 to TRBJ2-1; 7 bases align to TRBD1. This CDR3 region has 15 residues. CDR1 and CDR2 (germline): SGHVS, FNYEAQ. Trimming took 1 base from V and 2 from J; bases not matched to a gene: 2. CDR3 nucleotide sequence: TGTGCCAGCAGCTTAGGACAGGGCCCCTACAATGAGCAGTTCTTC. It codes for CASSLGQGPYNEQFF.

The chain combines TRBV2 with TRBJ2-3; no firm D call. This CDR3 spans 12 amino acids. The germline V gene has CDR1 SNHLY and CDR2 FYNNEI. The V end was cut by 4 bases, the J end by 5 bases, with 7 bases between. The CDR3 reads CASSVTQDTQYF. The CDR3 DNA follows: TGTGCCAGCAGTGTTACACAAGATACGCAGTATTTT.

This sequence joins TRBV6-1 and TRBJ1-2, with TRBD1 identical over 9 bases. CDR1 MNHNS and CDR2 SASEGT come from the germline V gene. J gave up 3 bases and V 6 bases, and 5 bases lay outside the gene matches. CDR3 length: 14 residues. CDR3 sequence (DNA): TGTGCCAGCAGGGACAGGGGCGGCCACTATGGCTACACCTTC. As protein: CASRDRGGHYGYTF.

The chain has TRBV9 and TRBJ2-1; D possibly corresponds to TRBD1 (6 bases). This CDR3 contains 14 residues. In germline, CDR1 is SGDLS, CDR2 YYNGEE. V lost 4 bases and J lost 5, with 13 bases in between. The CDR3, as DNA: TGTGCCAGCAGCCCCGGACAGTCCGACAATGAGCAGTTCTTC. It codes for CASSPGQSDNEQFF.

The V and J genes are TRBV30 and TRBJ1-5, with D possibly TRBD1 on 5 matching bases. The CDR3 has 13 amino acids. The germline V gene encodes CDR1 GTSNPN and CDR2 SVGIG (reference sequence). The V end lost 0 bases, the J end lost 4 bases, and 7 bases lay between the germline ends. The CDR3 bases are TGTGCCTGGAGTGTTGGGGGGAATCAGCCCCAGCATTTT. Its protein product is CAWSVGGNQPQHF.

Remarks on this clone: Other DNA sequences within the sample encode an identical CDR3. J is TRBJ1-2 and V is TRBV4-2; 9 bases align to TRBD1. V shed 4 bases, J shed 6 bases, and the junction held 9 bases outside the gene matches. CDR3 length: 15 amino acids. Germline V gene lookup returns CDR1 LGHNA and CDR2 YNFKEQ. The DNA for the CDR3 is TGTGCCAGCAGCCCGGACAGGGGAACGCTTAATGGCTACACCTTC. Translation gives CASSPDRGTLNGYTF.

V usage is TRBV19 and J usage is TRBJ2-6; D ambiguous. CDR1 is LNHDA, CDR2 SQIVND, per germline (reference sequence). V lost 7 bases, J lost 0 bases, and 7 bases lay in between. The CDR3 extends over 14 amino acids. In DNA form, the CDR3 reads TGTGCCAGTACTCAGAACTCTGGGGCCAACGTCCTGACTTTC. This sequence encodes CASTQNSGANVLTF.

The CDR3 region is CASSLEELTITYNEQFF. DNA for the CDR3: TGTGCCAGCAGCTTAGAAGAGCTGACCATTACCTACAATGAGCAGTTCTTC. The V and J genes are TRBV13 and TRBJ2-1; D unclear. There are 17 residues in the CDR3. Germline CDR1 PRHDT, CDR2 FYEKMQ (reference sequence). Trimming cost V 1 base and J 2 bases, with 15 bases left between them.

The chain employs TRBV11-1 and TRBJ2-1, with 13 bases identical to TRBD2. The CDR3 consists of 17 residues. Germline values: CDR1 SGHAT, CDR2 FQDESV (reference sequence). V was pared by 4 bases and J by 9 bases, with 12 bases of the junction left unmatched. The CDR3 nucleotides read TGTGCCAGCAGCTGGGGGTCAGGACTAGCGGGAGTCAGTGAGCAGTTCTTC. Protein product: CASSWGSGLAGVSEQFF.

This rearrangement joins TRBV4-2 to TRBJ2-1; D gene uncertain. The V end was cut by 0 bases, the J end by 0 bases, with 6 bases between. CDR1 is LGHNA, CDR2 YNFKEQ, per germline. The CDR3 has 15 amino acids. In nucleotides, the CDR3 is TGTGCCAGCAGCCAAGACCAGAGCTCCTACAATGAGCAGTTCTTC. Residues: CASSQDQSSYNEQFF.

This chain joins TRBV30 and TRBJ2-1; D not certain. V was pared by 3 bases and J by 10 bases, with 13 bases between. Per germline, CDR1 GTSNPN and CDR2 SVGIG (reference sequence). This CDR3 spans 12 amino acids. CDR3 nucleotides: TGTGCCTGGAGCCCAACCACTTCCGAGCAGTTCTTC. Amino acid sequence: CAWSPTTSEQFF.

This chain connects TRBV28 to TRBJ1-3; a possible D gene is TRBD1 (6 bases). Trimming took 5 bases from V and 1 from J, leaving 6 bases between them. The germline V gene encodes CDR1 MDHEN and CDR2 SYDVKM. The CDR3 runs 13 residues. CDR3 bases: TGTGCCAGCAGTACAGGGTCTGGAAACACCATATATTTT. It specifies CASSTGSGNTIYF.